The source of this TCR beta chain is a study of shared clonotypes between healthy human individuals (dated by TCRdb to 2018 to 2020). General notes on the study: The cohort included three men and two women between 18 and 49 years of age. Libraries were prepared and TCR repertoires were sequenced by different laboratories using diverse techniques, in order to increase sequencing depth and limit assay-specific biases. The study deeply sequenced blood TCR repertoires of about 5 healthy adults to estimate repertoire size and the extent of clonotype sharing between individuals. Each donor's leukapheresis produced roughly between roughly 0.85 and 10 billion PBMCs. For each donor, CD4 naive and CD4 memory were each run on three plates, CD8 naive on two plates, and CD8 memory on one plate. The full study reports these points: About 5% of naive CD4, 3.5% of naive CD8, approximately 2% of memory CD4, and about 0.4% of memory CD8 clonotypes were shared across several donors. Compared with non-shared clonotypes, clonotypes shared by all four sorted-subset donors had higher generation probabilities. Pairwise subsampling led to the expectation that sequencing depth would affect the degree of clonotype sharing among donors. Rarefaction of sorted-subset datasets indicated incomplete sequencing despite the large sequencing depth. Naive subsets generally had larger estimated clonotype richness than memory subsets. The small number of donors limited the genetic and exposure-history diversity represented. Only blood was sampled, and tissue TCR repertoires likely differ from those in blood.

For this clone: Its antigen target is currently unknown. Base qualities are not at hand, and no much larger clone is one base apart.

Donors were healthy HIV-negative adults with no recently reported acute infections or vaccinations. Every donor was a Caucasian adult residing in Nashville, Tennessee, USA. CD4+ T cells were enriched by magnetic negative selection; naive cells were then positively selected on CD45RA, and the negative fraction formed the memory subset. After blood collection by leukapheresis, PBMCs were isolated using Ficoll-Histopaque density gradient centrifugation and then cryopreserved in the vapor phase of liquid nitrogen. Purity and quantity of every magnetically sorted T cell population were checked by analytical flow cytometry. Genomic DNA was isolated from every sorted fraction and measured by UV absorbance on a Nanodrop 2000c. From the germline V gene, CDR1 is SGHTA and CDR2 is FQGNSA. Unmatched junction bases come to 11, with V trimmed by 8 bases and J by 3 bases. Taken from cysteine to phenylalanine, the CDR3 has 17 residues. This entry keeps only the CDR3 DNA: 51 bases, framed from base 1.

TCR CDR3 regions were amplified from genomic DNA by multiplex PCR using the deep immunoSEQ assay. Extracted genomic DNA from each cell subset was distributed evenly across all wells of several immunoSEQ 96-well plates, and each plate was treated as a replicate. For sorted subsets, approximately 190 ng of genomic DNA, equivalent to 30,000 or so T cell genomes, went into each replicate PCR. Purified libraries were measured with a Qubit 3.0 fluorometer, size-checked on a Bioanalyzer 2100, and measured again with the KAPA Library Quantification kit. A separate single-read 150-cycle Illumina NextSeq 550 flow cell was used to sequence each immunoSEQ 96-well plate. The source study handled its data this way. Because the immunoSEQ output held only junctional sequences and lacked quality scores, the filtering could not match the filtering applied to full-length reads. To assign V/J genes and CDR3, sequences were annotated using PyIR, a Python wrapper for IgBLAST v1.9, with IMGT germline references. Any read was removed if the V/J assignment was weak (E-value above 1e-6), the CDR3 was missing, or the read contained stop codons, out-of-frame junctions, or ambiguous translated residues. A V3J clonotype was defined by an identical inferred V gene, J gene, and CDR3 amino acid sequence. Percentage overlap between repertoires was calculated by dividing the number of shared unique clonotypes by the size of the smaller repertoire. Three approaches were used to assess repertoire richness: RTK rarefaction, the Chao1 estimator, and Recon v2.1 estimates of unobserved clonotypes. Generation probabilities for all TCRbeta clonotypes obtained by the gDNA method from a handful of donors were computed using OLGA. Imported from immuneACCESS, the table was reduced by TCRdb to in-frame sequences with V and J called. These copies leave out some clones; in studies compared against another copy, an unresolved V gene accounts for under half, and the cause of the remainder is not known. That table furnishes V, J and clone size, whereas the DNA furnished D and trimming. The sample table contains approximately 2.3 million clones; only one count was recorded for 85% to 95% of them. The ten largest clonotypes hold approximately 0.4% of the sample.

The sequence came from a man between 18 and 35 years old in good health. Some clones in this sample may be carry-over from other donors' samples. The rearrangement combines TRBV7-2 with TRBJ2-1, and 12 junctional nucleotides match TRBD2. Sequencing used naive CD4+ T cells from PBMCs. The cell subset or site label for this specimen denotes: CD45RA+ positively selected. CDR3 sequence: CASARLAGVRGYNEQFF. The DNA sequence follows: TGTGCCAGCGCCCGACTAGCGGGAGTTCGCGGCTACAATGAGCAGTTCTTC.